This T cell receptor (beta chain) was obtained from a study of OX40 agonist ivuxolimab in advanced cancers. Across the whole study: Those treated in dose escalation had hepatocellular carcinoma, melanoma, renal cell cancer or head and neck cancer.

Assay used: immunoSEQ multiplex PCR; TCRdb lists only in-frame clones, some missing. Found here are just over 40,000 clones, 87% of them singletons; the top ten hold around 3.4%. With regard to this clone: Its target is not known.

This CDR3 region has 13 residues. CDR1 is MNHNY, CDR2 SVGAGI, per germline (reference sequence). V was pared by 7 bases and J by 0 bases, with 7 bases between. Whole-study results and caveats: It was also the case that some nonresponders had low normalized T-cell clonal expansion. In the 0.1-3.0 mg/kg groups, partial responders showed among the lowest expansion.

Material: CD4+ or CD8+ T cells sorted from blood, obtained in a trial of the OX40 agonist ivuxolimab. This rearrangement joins TRBV6-6 to TRBJ1-3; D gene ambiguous. The clonotype originates from an adult with an advanced solid tumor such as melanoma, head and neck, liver or kidney cancer. DNA of the CDR3: TGTGCCAGCAAAGATAGCTCTGGAAACACCATATATTTT. It codes for CASKDSSGNTIYF.